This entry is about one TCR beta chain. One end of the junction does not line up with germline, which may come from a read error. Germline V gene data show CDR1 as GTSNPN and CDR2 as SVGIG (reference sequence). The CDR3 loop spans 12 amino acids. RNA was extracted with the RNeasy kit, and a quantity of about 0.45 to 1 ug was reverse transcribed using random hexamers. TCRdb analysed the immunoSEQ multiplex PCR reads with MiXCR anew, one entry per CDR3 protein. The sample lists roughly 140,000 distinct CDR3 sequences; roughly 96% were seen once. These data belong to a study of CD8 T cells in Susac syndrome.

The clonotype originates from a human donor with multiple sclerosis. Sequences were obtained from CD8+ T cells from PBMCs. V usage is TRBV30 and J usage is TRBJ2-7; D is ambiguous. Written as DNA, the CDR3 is TGTGCCTGGTGTGTAGATACCCACGAGCAGTACTTC. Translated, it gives CAWCVDTHEQYF.